This TCR beta chain was retrieved from a study of T cell changes during pregnancy in multiple sclerosis. Germline V gives CDR1 SGHNT, CDR2 YYREEE (reference sequence). The length of the CDR3 is 15 residues. V gave up 0 bases and J gave up 5 bases, with 14 bases separating them. Some clones are missing from TCRdb's copy, which holds only in-frame ones; the method was immunoSEQ multiplex PCR. The table lists over 75,000 clones, almost 95% of them singletons, with 2.6% in the top ten. The starting material was peripheral blood, obtained in the first trimester of pregnancy. The gene calls are TRBV5-4 and TRBJ2-5, with no clear D. This TCR was recovered from a female donor with multiple sclerosis, enrolled in a pregnancy study. The CDR3 loop reads CASSLGRVMKETQYF. The DNA for the CDR3 is TGTGCCAGCAGCTTGGGCCGGGTAATGAAGGAGACCCAGTACTTC.